This TCR beta chain was sequenced during a study of blood T cell repertoires in COVID-19. About the research overall: Donors in the United States, Italy and Spain gave samples during acute or convalescent COVID-19. PBMCs, B-cell-depleted T cells, or T cells provided the cDNA or gDNA that made up the material.

Profiled with immunoSEQ multiplex PCR; TCRdb holds only in-frame clones, not every one. The data contain around 160,000 clones, around 87% of them singletons. Trimming removed 4 bases at V and 7 bases at J, with 13 bases between. The CDR3 loop spans 13 amino acids. Germline V CDR1 and CDR2: LNHNV, YYDKDF (reference sequence). Sequenced material: peripheral blood. The genes are TRBV15 and TRBJ1-1; D remains ambiguous. The TCR originated in a man at least 80 years old with acute or convalescent COVID-19. The CDR3: CATSTSTSYEAFF. DNA for the CDR3: TGTGCCACCAGCACTTCGACAAGCTATGAAGCTTTCTTT.